This T cell receptor (beta chain) emerged from a study of radiotherapy plus CTLA-4 blockade in lung cancer (dated by TCRdb to the late 2010s). General notes on the study: Objective responses occurred in roughly 20% of enrolled patients, and under 40% achieved disease control. The research as a whole found: After treatment with radiotherapy and ipilimumab, TCR clones that came from tumors expanded in the peripheral blood. Increased serum interferon-beta after radiation, together with early dynamic changes in blood T cell clones, were reported to be the strongest predictors of response.

Turning to this clone: Its antigen has not been determined. Per-base qualities were not stored, and no clone one base away is much larger.

Libraries were made using the immunoSEQ multiplex PCR assay. This is the immuneACCESS table as TCRdb keeps it, with only in-frame sequences that have V and J called. A part of the clones is gone; compared with another copy, unresolved V genes explain less than half, and the rest is unexplained. The sample records about 80,000 clones, about four fifths of which are singletons. The ten largest clones represent roughly 0.87% of the sample. The study tested focal radiation therapy combined with CTLA-4 blockade (ipilimumab) in patients with chemo-refractory metastatic non-small-cell lung cancer. CDR1 and CDR2 are read off the germline V gene as MGHRA and YSYEKL. Including the terminal cysteine and phenylalanine, the CDR3 comprises 16 residues. Only the CDR3 part of the read is kept: 48 bases, read in frame from the first base. Trimming removed 1 base from V and 1 base from J, leaving 10 bases between the germline ends.

The receptor chain draws on TRBV4-1 and TRBJ2-2; the D gene is possibly TRBD1, with 6 bases matching. The clonotype originates from a human donor with non-small cell lung cancer who had stable disease on radiotherapy plus ipilimumab. Sequencing used peripheral blood, obtained from a patient treated with radiotherapy plus ipilimumab. In nucleotides, the sequence is TGCGCCAGCAGCCAAGTACAGGGTAGGAACACCGGGGAGCTGTTTTTT. Its product reads: CASSQVQGRNTGELFF.